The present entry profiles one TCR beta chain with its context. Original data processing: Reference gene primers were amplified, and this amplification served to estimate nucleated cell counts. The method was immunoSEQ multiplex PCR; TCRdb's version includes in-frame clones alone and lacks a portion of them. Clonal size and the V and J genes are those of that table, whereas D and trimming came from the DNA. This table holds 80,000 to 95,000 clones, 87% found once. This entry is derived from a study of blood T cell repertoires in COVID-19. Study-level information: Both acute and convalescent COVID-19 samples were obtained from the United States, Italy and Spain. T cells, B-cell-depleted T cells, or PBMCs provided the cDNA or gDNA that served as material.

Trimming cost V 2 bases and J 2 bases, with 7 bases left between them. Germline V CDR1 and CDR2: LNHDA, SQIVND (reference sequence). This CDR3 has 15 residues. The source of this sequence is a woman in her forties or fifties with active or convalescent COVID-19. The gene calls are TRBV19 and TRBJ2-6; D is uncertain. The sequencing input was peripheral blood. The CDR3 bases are TGTGCCAGTAGTATACGAGGCGCTGGGGCCAACGTCCTGACTTTC. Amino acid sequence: CASSIRGAGANVLTF. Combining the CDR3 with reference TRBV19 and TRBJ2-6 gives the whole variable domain DGGITQSPKYLFRKEGQNVTLSCEQNLNHDAMYWYRQDPGQGLRLIYYSQIVNDFQKGDIAEGYSVSREKKESFPLTVTSAQKNPTAFYLCASSIRGAGANVLTFGAGSRLTVL.